This TCR beta chain was obtained from a study of T cells in Graves' hyperthyroidism and ophthalmopathy. Study-wide results and caveats: Expanded thyroid clonotypes (above 0.001) were mostly also found in blood.

Criteria for exclusion of patients were uncontrolled infection, other autoimmune disease, pregnancy or lactation. Points on this clonotype: Its target is unknown.

The CDR3 extends over 14 amino acids. V shed 5 bases and J 6 bases; nucleotides not matched to a gene: 6. RNA transcripts provided the source from which TCR beta CDR3 regions were amplified. Primed by the HTBI set, a first-round RT-PCR was run on the TCR CDR3. TCRdb reprocessed the multiplex PCR reads with MiXCR, giving one entry per CDR3 protein. The sample lists almost 500,000 distinct CDR3 sequences, about 20% occurring once. The rearrangement links TRBV12-3 or TRBV12-4 to TRBJ2-2; 7 bases agree with TRBD1. Specimen: blood. The clonotype was recovered from a woman aged 70-85 years with Graves' ophthalmopathy. CDR3 sequence (DNA): TGTGCCAGCAGTGTGCTACAGGGGCCCGGGGAGCTGTTTTTT. It is translated as CASSVLQGPGELFF.